This T cell receptor beta chain derives from a study of blood T cell repertoires in COVID-19. Per the germline V gene, CDR1 is SEHNR and CDR2 is FQNEAQ (reference sequence). V lost 0 bases and J lost 3, with 12 bases in between. The CDR3 loop spans 15 amino acids. Authors' methods: Reference gene primer amplification in the assay estimated nucleated cell counts. The assay was immunoSEQ multiplex PCR, and TCRdb's table has in-frame clones only and misses some. Clone size and the V and J calls come from that table; the DNA yielded D and trimming. In the table there are around 280,000 clones, roughly 90% of which are singletons.

This TCR came from a woman aged 50 to 65 who had recovered from COVID-19. The chain uses TRBV7-9 and TRBJ2-7; D might be TRBD1 (5 bases). Sequencing used peripheral blood. The CDR3: CASSLAGQGFYEQYF. Here the CDR3 DNA reads TGTGCCAGCAGCTTAGCCGGTCAGGGATTCTACGAGCAGTACTTC.